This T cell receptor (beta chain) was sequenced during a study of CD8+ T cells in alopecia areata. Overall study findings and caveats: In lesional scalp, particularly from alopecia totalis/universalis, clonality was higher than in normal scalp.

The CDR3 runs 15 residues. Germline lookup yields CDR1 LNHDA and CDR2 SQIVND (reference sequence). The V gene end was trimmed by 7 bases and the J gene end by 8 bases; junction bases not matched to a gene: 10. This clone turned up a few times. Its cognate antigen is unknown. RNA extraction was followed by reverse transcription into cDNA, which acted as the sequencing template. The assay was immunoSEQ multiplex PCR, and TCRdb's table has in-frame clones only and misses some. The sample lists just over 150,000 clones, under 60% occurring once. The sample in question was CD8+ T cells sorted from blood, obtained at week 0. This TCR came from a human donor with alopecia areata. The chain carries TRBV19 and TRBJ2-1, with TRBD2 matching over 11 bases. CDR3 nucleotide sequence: TGTGCCAGTACCCCTACTAGCGGGGGAGCGTATGAGCAGTTCTTC. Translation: CASTPTSGGAYEQFF.